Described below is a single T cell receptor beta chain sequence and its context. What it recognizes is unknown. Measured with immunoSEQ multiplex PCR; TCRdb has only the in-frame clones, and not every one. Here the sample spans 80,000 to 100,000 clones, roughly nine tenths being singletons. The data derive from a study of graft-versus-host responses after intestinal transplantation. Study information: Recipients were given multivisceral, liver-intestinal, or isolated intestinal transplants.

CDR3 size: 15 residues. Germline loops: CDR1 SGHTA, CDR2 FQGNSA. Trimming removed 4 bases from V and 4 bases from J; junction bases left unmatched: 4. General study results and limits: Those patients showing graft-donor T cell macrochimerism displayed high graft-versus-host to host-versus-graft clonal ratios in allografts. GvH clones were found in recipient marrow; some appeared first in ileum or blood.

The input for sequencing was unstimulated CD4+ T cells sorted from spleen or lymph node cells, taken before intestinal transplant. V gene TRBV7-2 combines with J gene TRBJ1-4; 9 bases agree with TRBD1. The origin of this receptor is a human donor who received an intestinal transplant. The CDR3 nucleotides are TGTGCCAGCAGCTGGCTGACAGGGGGTAATGAAAAACTGTTTTTT. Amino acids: CASSWLTGGNEKLFF.